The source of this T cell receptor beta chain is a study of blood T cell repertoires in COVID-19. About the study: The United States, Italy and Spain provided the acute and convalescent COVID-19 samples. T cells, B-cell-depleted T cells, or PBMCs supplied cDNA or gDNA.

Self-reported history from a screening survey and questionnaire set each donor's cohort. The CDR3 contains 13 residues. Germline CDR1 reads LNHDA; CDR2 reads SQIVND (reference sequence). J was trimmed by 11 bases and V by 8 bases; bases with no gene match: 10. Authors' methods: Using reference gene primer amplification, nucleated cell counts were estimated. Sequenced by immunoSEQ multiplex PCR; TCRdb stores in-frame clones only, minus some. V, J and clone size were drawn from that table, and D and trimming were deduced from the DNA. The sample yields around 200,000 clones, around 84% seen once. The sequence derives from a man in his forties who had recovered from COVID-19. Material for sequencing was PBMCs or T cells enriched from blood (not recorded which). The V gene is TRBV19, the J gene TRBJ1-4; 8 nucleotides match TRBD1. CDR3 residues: CASDTGTGGKLFF. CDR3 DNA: TGTGCCAGTGATACCGGGACAGGAGGGAAACTGTTTTTT. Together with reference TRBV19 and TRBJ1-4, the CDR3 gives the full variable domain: DGGITQSPKYLFRKEGQNVTLSCEQNLNHDAMYWYRQDPGQGLRLIYYSQIVNDFQKGDIAEGYSVSREKKESFPLTVTSAQKNPTAFYLCASDTGTGGKLFFGSGTQLSVL.